This is a list of T cell receptor beta chains from one sample in a study of T cell responses to AZD1222 COVID-19 vaccine. Here immunoSEQ multiplex PCR was the method, and the copy in TCRdb shows in-frame clones only, minus some. The data hold some 64,000 clones, with about 70% observed a single time. Sequences were derived from peripheral blood, sampled on day 0 of AZD1222 vaccination. All receptors derive from an adult in good health. CDR3s include the opening cysteine and the closing phenylalanine or tryptophan. The D gene is left open where the match is weak. Clone size is stated in some rows and not others, as once, few, many or a class when expanded.

D	V	size	J	DNA	CDR3
-	TRBV28	-	TRBJ1-1	TGTGCCAGCAGTTTACGGGGGCAGACTGAAGCTTTCTTT	CASSLRGQTEAFF
TRBD1	TRBV7-9	few	TRBJ1-4	TGTGCCAGCAGCTCTTCTGGACAGGGGGAGAGTGAAAAACTGTTTTTT	CASSSSGQGESEKLFF
-	TRBV18	-	TRBJ1-1	TGTGCCAGCTCACGGGACAACATGAACACTGAAGCTTTCTTT	CASSRDNMNTEAFF
TRBD1	TRBV5-6	-	TRBJ1-3	TGTGCCAGCAGCCGACGTTCGGTAGGGGGCGCTGGAAACACCATATATTTT	CASSRRSVGGAGNTIYF
TRBD1	TRBV7-9	-	TRBJ1-1	TGTGCCAGCAGCTCAGGGGGCACTGAAGCTTTCTTT	CASSSGGTEAFF
TRBD2	TRBV9	-	TRBJ2-3	TGTGCCAGCAGCCTAGGACTAGCGGGCCCCACAGATACGCAGTATTTT	CASSLGLAGPTDTQYF
-	TRBV6-2/TRBV6-3	-	TRBJ1-1	TGTGCCAGCAGTTACTCGAGTATGGCAGGGGAGGATGAAGCTTTCTTT	CASSYSSMAGEDEAFF
-	TRBV7-2	-	TRBJ2-1	TGTGCCAGCAGCTCGCCGACCTATTATCCCAATGAGCAGTTCTTC	CASSSPTYYPNEQFF
-	TRBV6-5	-	TRBJ2-7	TGTGCCAGCGGCCCCCAGCGGGTCGAGCAGTACTTC	CASGPQRVEQYF
-	TRBV18	-	TRBJ2-7	TGTGCCAGCTGCCGGGACATTAAAGCCTACGAGCAGTACTTC	CASCRDIKAYEQYF
TRBD2	TRBV7-2	-	TRBJ2-1	TGTGCCAGCAGCTCCCATTTAGCGGGGAGCTCCTACAATGAGCAGTTCTTC	CASSSHLAGSSYNEQFF
-	TRBV5-4	-	TRBJ2-1	TGTGCCAGCAGCCCCCGGAGGGATGAGCAGTTCTTC	CASSPRRDEQFF
-	TRBV28	-	TRBJ1-5	TGTGCCAGCAGGTTCCCCGAGGGGACTTATGACAATCAGCCCCAGCATTTT	CASRFPEGTYDNQPQHF
-	TRBV3-1/TRBV3-2	-	TRBJ1-1	TGTGCCAGCAGCCAAGGAAGGGGGGGGCTGAACACTGAAGCTTTCTTT	CASSQGRGGLNTEAFF
TRBD2	TRBV7-2	once	TRBJ2-3	TGTGCCAGCAGCTGGGAGGGGCGAGAGGATACGCAGTATTTT	CASSWEGREDTQYF
-	TRBV4-1	-	TRBJ1-3	TGCGCCAGCAGCCCTCCGGCAGGCTCTGGAAACACCATATATTTT	CASSPPAGSGNTIYF
TRBD1	TRBV5-1	-	TRBJ1-2	TGCGCCAGCAGCACCCAGGGGGCTGGATATGGCTACACCTTC	CASSTQGAGYGYTF
TRBD1	TRBV15	-	TRBJ2-7	TGTGCCACCAGCAGAGGGGGACAGGCTGCCTACGAGCAGTACTTC	CATSRGGQAAYEQYF
TRBD2	TRBV5-8	-	TRBJ2-5	TGTGCCAGCAGCTTGGCCCTGACTAGCGATGGAGAGACCCAGTACTTC	CASSLALTSDGETQYF
TRBD2	TRBV9	-	TRBJ2-5	TGTGCCAGCAGCGACAGCGGGACGGTAGAGACCCAGTACTTC	CASSDSGTVETQYF
-	TRBV30	-	TRBJ1-5	TGTGCCTGGAGTGCCCGGGGGTCACAGCCCCAGCATTTT	CAWSARGSQPQHF
-	TRBV19	-	TRBJ2-2	TGTGCCAGTAGGGGGGGACCGCTCAAAACCGGGGAGCTGTTTTTT	CASRGGPLKTGELFF
-	TRBV4-2	-	TRBJ2-1	TGTGCCAGCAGCCAGTTTCTAGCGAGCTCCTACAATGAGCAGTTCTTC	CASSQFLASSYNEQFF
TRBD1	TRBV2	once	TRBJ1-6	TGTGCCAGCAGAGGACAGGGCGCCTATAATTCACCCCTCCACTTT	CASRGQGAYNSPLHF
-	TRBV9	few	TRBJ2-1	TGTGCCAGCAGCGTAGCGACTTGGGCAAGGGGGGACAATGAGCAGTTCTTC	CASSVATWARGDNEQFF
-	TRBV5-1	-	TRBJ2-7	TGCGCCAGCAGCTCAGGGACGTCCGGGGACGAGCAGTACTTC	CASSSGTSGDEQYF
TRBD1	TRBV5-6	few	TRBJ1-4	TGTGCCAGCAGCCGACTCCGGACAGGGCTAAAAAAACTGTTTTTT	CASSRLRTGLKKLFF
TRBD1	TRBV7-2	-	TRBJ1-2	TGTGCCAGCAGCTTAAGACAGGGACAAGACGGCTACACCTTC	CASSLRQGQDGYTF
-	TRBV28	once	TRBJ1-5	TGTGCCAGCAGTTCCCCTATCCTAAGAGGGGACAGCAATCAGCCCCAGCATTTT	CASSSPILRGDSNQPQHF
TRBD1	TRBV24-1	-	TRBJ1-5	TGTGCCACCAGTGGGGGACAGGGTTACAATCAGCCCCAGCATTTT	CATSGGQGYNQPQHF
-	TRBV5-1	-	TRBJ2-7	TGCGCCAGCAGCCTGGACCAGTACGAGCAGTACTTC	CASSLDQYEQYF
-	TRBV7-2	-	TRBJ2-1	TGTGCCAGCAGCTTAATGAGCAGGGCCCTGGGTAATGAGCAGTTCTTC	CASSLMSRALGNEQFF
-	TRBV12-5	-	TRBJ2-7	TGTGCTAGTGGTTTGGTCAGGGCAGGCGAGCAGTACTTC	CASGLVRAGEQYF
TRBD1	TRBV7-6	-	TRBJ2-7	TGTGCCAGCAGCTCCCTGGGACAGGGTGTGGACGAGCAGTACTTC	CASSSLGQGVDEQYF
-	TRBV5-1	-	TRBJ1-4	TGCGCCAGCAGCTTGGGGGGCCGGGTCGCTAATGAAAAACTGTTTTTT	CASSLGGRVANEKLFF
-	TRBV19	-	TRBJ1-5	TGTGCCAGTAGTGCCGCCCGGGGCAATCAGCCCCAGCATTTT	CASSAARGNQPQHF
TRBD1	TRBV10-3	-	TRBJ1-1	TGTGCCATCAGTGAGCCGACAGGGGGGGTGAACACTGAAGCTTTCTTT	CAISEPTGGVNTEAFF
TRBD1	TRBV6-6	few	TRBJ1-4	TGTGCCAGCAGTCACAGGGGGTCAACTAATGAAAAACTGTTTTTT	CASSHRGSTNEKLFF
-	TRBV19	-	TRBJ1-6	TGTGCCAGTAGTTTTGACAGACAGTATTCACCCCTCCACTTT	CASSFDRQYSPLHF
-	TRBV7-9	-	TRBJ1-6	TGTGCCAGCAGCGATCCGGGAGGGGCTTCACCCCTCCACTTT	CASSDPGGASPLHF